One T cell receptor (beta chain) is described in this entry. Its antigen is unidentified. The data stem from a study of identical twins. Study results and limitations: Fewer insertions were carried by abundant cord blood beta clonotypes, but none was seen in memory repertoires. Sequences that were out-of-frame, alpha and twin-shared displayed an excess of low generation probability.

TCRdb fed the 5' RACE reads into MiXCR, producing one record per CDR3 protein. This table holds 500,000 to 650,000 distinct CDR3 sequences, about 20% found once. Trimming cost V 1 base and J 3 bases, with 25 bases left between them. The germline V gene has CDR1 MGHRA and CDR2 YSYEKL. This CDR3 has 20 residues. The sample was also linked to a second study, of yellow fever vaccine responses in identical twins.

Sequenced input: CD4+ T cells sorted from blood. The gene calls are TRBV4-1 and TRBJ2-1; D might be TRBD2 (6 bases). This receptor was taken from a woman between 18 and 30 years old in good health. Here the CDR3 DNA reads TGCGCCAGCAGCCAAGGTCACGTATCTAAGAGCCGGGGGTTCTACAATGAGCAGTTCTTC. It translates to CASSQGHVSKSRGFYNEQFF.